Listed here are 4 T cell receptor beta chains from one sample, sequenced in a study of radiotherapy plus CTLA-4 blockade in lung cancer (dated by TCRdb to the late 2010s). Library generation was performed with the immunoSEQ multiplex PCR assay. The clones in this table, taken by TCRdb from immuneACCESS, are in-frame only. Not every clone is retained; where verified, under half of the shortfall comes from an unresolved V gene, and the cause of the rest is unknown. The sample contains approximately 89,000 clones, roughly 79% of them found a single time. The ten most abundant clones make up under 5% of the sample. Sequencing used peripheral blood, obtained from a patient treated with radiotherapy plus ipilimumab. These receptors were taken from a human donor with non-small cell lung cancer who had a partial response to radiotherapy plus ipilimumab. Some clones in this sample may be carry-over from other donors' samples.

The chain joins TRBV4-3 to TRBJ2-6, with D perhaps TRBD1 (5 bases). CDR1 is LGHNA and CDR2 is YSLEER in the germline V gene. Trimming stripped 0 bases from V and 2 bases from J, with 11 bases between. This CDR3 is 17 amino acids long. Here the CDR3 DNA reads TGCGCCAGCAGCCAAGAGCTCAGGGCAGCTGGGGCCAACGTCCTGACTTTC. Translating it yields CASSQELRAAGANVLTF.

The V call is TRBV5-4, the J call TRBJ2-5, with D hard to call. The CDR3 covers 14 residues. Trimming took off 0 bases at V and 2 bases at J, with 8 bases between the two ends. From germline, CDR1 is SGHNT and CDR2 YYREEE (reference sequence). The CDR3 sequence: CASSLGQKQETQYF. The CDR3 DNA is TGTGCCAGCAGCTTGGGTCAGAAACAAGAGACCCAGTACTTC.

CDR3 sequence: CASSPGTGVGYTF. In DNA form, the CDR3 reads TGTGCCAGCAGCCCCGGTACAGGGGTTGGCTACACCTTC. The chain joins TRBV2 to TRBJ1-2, with 7 bases matching TRBD1. Germline values: CDR1 SNHLY, CDR2 FYNNEI. This CDR3 is built from 13 residues. V was clipped by 6 bases and J by 7 bases; unmatched bases: 8.

To note about this clone: Other DNA sequences of this sample code for an identical CDR3. In DNA, the CDR3 is TGTGCCAGCAGCGCGACTAGCGGGGGTACAGATACGCAGTATTTT. Translating gives CASSATSGGTDTQYF. The V call is TRBV2, the J call TRBJ2-3; the match to TRBD2 covers 12 bases. Unmatched junction bases numbered 4, after V lost 6 bases and J lost 3 bases. CDR1 and CDR2 from the germline V gene are SNHLY and FYNNEI. The CDR3 runs to 15 residues. The full variable domain, its missing parts supplied by reference TRBV2 and TRBJ2-3, is EPEVTQTPSHQVTQMGQEVILRCVPISNHLYFYWYRQILGQKVEFLVSFYNNEISEKSEIFDDQFSVERPDGSNFTLKIRSTKLEDSAMYFCASSATSGGTDTQYFGPGTRLTVL.